Below, 20 T cell receptor beta chains from the same sample are listed, as sequenced in a study of Ad26.COV2.S vaccination and SARS-CoV-2 variants. TCRdb's copy holds only in-frame clones and misses some; the assay was immunoSEQ multiplex PCR. The table lists some 300,000 clones, roughly 80% of them singletons. Documented treatment: over 15 received Ad26.COV2.S at low or high dose, single or two shots; roughly five received placebo; per-sample allocation not given. Samples were taken on day 63 after the first vaccine or placebo injection. The sample in question was peripheral blood, obtained in a trial of Ad26.COV2.S vaccine versus placebo. These receptors were obtained from a person aged 18-60 years who received the Ad26.COV2.S COVID-19 vaccine or a placebo.

Only one count was recorded for this clone. This sequence joins TRBV11-2 and TRBJ1-1; D call uncertain. Deletions cut 2 bases from V and 0 bases from J, with 4 bases between. The CDR3 runs to 13 residues. Germline CDR1 and CDR2: SGHAT and FQNNGV. CDR3 protein: CASSLPLNTEAFF. CDR3 DNA: TGTGCCAGCAGCTTACCGTTGAACACTGAAGCTTTCTTT.

The genes are TRBV5-1 and TRBJ1-2; possible D gene TRBD1, 5 bases. The length of the CDR3 is 12 residues. Germline-derived CDR1 and CDR2 are SGHRS and YFSETQ. The V end lost 2 bases, the J end lost 11 bases, and 13 bases lay between the germline ends. The CDR3 coding sequence is TGCGCCAGCAGCTTCGACAGAAGGAGGTACACCTTC. As protein: CASSFDRRRYTF.

This clone occurred once. The CDR3 region has the DNA TGTGCCAGCAGCCACCCGAGAGATACGCAGTATTTT. Protein product: CASSHPRDTQYF. The chain is built from TRBV11-2 and TRBJ2-3; no firm D call. The CDR3 has 12 residues. CDR1 and CDR2 from the germline V gene are SGHAT and FQNNGV. V was cut by 5 bases and J by 5 bases, with 8 bases left in between. The whole variable domain, remainder taken from reference TRBV11-2 and TRBJ2-3, is EAGVAQSPRYKIIEKRQSVAFWCNPISGHATLYWYQQILGQGPKLLIQFQNNGVVDDSQLPKDRFSAERLKGVDSTLKIQPAKLEDSAVYLCASSHPRDTQYFGPGTRLTVL.

To note about this clone: This CDR3 is also generated by other DNA sequences in the sample. This chain links TRBV2 with TRBJ2-5, with TRBD1 identical over 7 bases. CDR1 and CDR2 (germline): SNHLY, FYNNEI. With V trimmed by 3 bases and J by 2 bases, 6 bases remained unmatched. CDR3 length: 15 residues. The CDR3 spells CASSERGQVQETQYF. CDR3 DNA: TGTGCCAGCAGTGAGCGAGGACAGGTTCAAGAGACCCAGTACTTC.

The chain links TRBV5-5 to TRBJ1-2, with TRBD1 matching 8 bases. The V gene end was trimmed by 6 bases and the J gene end by 1 base; junction bases not matched to a gene: 8. Germline V CDR1 and CDR2: SGHKS, YYEKEE (reference sequence). The CDR3 contains 15 residues. This CDR3 is CASNLGTGSNYGYTF. In DNA, the CDR3 is TGTGCCAGCAACTTAGGGACAGGAAGTAACTATGGCTACACCTTC. The full variable domain, in which reference TRBV5-5 and TRBJ1-2 provide the parts outside the CDR3, is DAGVTQSPTHLIKTRGQQVTLRCSPISGHKSVSWYQQVLGQGPQFIFQYYEKEERGRGNFPDRFSARQFPNYSSELNVNALLLGDSALYLCASNLGTGSNYGYTFGSGTRLTVV.

The chain has TRBV10-3 and TRBJ1-5; 10 bases line up with TRBD1. J lost 5 bases, V lost 10 bases, and 8 bases had no gene match. The germline V gene has CDR1 ENHRY and CDR2 SYGVKD. This CDR3 region has 14 residues. CDR3 coding DNA: TGTGCCACCGGAAAGACAGGGGGCGATCAGCCCCAGCATTTT. It codes for CATGKTGGDQPQHF.

This clone was seen a few times. The chain carries TRBV27 and TRBJ2-3, with D tentatively TRBD1 (6 bases). The germline V gene encodes CDR1 MNHEY and CDR2 SMNVEV (reference sequence). This CDR3 has 18 residues. The V end lost 2 bases, the J end lost 3 bases, and 21 bases lay between the germline ends. As DNA, the CDR3 is TGTGCCAGCAGTTTAACGCCCCCCGGGACACACGGAACAGATACGCAGTATTTT. Translating gives CASSLTPPGTHGTDTQYF.

This sequence joins TRBV5-8 and TRBJ1-3; D not certain. CDR3 size: 17 residues. Germline V CDR1 and CDR2: SGHTS, YDEGEE. Trimming left V 1 base short and J 0 bases short, with 14 bases between. The CDR3 loop is CASSLRSGSLSGNTIYF. CDR3 bases: TGTGCCAGCAGCTTGAGGTCAGGCTCTCTCTCTGGAAACACCATATATTTT.

The chain joins TRBV5-4 to TRBJ1-2; 7 nucleotides match TRBD1. J was trimmed by 5 bases and V by 3 bases; bases with no gene match: 4. CDR3 size: 13 residues. Germline V CDR1 and CDR2: SGHNT, YYREEE (reference sequence). The chain's CDR3 is CASSSETGYGYTF. CDR3 DNA sequence: TGTGCCAGCAGCTCGGAGACAGGGTATGGCTACACCTTC.

This sequence joins TRBV24-1 and TRBJ1-6; 7 bases fit TRBD1. This CDR3 has 19 amino acids. Germline loops: CDR1 KGHDR, CDR2 SFDVKD. Losses at the gene ends were 1 base for V and 14 bases for J; bases not matched to a gene: 22. The CDR3 loop reads CATSDLHPLRDSHLGALHF. Here the CDR3 DNA reads TGTGCCACCAGTGATTTACACCCTCTCCGGGACAGCCATTTGGGGGCCCTCCACTTT.

This clone was counted a few times. This rearrangement joins TRBV11-3 to TRBJ1-1; 9 nucleotides line up with TRBD1. The J segment lost 11 bases and the V segment lost 5 bases, leaving 12 bases of the junction unmatched. Germline CDR1 is SGHNT and CDR2 is YENEEA. CDR3 size: 14 residues. CDR3 protein: CASSAATGGAEAFF. The DNA for the CDR3 is TGTGCCAGCAGCGCCGCCACAGGGGGCGCGGAGGCTTTCTTT. Based on the CDR3 plus reference TRBV11-3 and TRBJ1-1, the full variable domain is EAGVVQSPRYKIIEKKQPVAFWCNPISGHNTLYWYLQNLGQGPELLIRYENEEAVDDSQLPKDRFSAERLKGVDSTLKIQPAELGDSAVYLCASSAATGGAEAFFGQGTRLTVV.

The V call is TRBV5-6, the J call TRBJ1-1, with D possibly TRBD1 on 6 matching bases. The CDR3 sequence is 15 residues long. Germline-derived CDR1 and CDR2 are SGHDT and YYEEEE. V lost 1 base to trimming and J lost 1 base, with 11 bases between them. In nucleotides, the CDR3 is TGTGCCAGCAGCTTGCCTGTCAGGGGGAACACTGAAGCTTTCTTT. This codes for CASSLPVRGNTEAFF.

The chain is built from TRBV20-1 and TRBJ1-5; D perhaps matches TRBD1 (5 bases). V was shortened by 3 bases and J by 6 bases, with 15 bases between the two germline ends. The CDR3 extends over 14 amino acids. Germline-derived CDR1 and CDR2 are DFQATT and SNEGSKA (reference sequence). CDR3 protein: CSASIGRVGQPQHF. The CDR3 DNA reads as TGCAGTGCTAGTATTGGCAGGGTCGGTCAGCCCCAGCATTTT.

The table lists this clone with a count of one. This chain links TRBV18 with TRBJ2-4, with D perhaps matching TRBD2 (6 bases). The CDR3 covers 17 residues. Trimming cost V 2 bases and J 0 bases, with 14 bases left between them. Per germline, CDR1 KGHSH and CDR2 LQKENI. As DNA, the CDR3 is TGTGCCAGCTCACCAGTGGCGGGGCAAATAGCCAAAAACATTCAGTACTTC. Protein sequence: CASSPVAGQIAKNIQYF.

The sample holds a few counts of this clone. The rearrangement joins TRBV28 to TRBJ2-7, with D tentatively TRBD2 (7 bases). Trimming stripped 5 bases from V and 0 bases from J, with 17 bases between. CDR3 length: 16 amino acids. Germline V gene lookup returns CDR1 MDHEN and CDR2 SYDVKM. CDR3 region: CASSPYVGGPSYEQYF. The CDR3 DNA reads TGTGCCAGCAGTCCTTATGTGGGGGGGCCCTCCTACGAGCAGTACTTC.

V usage is TRBV27 and J usage is TRBJ2-7; perhaps D is TRBD1 or TRBD2 (7 bases each). The germline V gene encodes CDR1 MNHEY and CDR2 SMNVEV (reference sequence). V was pared by 5 bases and J by 7 bases, with 18 bases between. The length of the CDR3 is 14 residues. CDR3 coding DNA: TGTGCCAGCAGTCCCCCAGGGGGGGCGGAAGAGCAGTACTTC. Residues: CASSPPGGAEEQYF.

As concerns this clone: A much bigger clone sits one base away, suggesting this may be a read error. This chain links TRBV28 with TRBJ1-1; 8 bases fit TRBD1. V shed 6 bases, J shed 1 base, and the junction held 1 base outside the gene matches. The germline CDR1 and CDR2 sequences are MDHEN and SYDVKM. This CDR3 comprises 13 residues. The CDR3 region is CASRGQGNTEAFF. The CDR3 nucleotides are TGTGCCAGCAGAGGACAGGGGAACACTGAAGCTTTCTTT.

The CDR3 sequence is CASSVKSGDTEAFF. Written as DNA, the CDR3 is TGCGCCAGCAGCGTCAAATCGGGGGACACTGAAGCTTTCTTT. This chain uses TRBV5-1 with TRBJ1-1; D might be TRBD1 (5 bases). Trimming stripped 4 bases from V and 3 bases from J, with 13 bases between. The CDR3 length is 14 residues. Germline V gives CDR1 SGHRS, CDR2 YFSETQ. Drawing the rest from reference TRBV5-1 and TRBJ1-1, the complete variable domain is KAGVTQTPRYLIKTRGQQVTLSCSPISGHRSVSWYQQTPGQGLQFLFEYFSETQRNKGNFPGRFSGRQFSNSRSEMNVSTLELGDSALYLCASSVKSGDTEAFFGQGTRLTVV.

The chain employs TRBV5-4 and TRBJ1-4; TRBD1 aligns across 8 bases. Germline values: CDR1 SGHNT, CDR2 YYREEE (reference sequence). CDR3 size: 14 residues. Trimming at V came to 4 bases and at J to 3 bases, leaving 2 bases not matched to a gene. The CDR3: CASSPQGANEKLFF. DNA for the CDR3: TGTGCCAGCAGCCCACAGGGGGCTAATGAAAAACTGTTTTTT.

The chain joins TRBV5-6 to TRBJ2-5, with D maybe TRBD1 (6 bases). The V end was cut by 2 bases, the J end by 5 bases, with 13 bases between. The CDR3 covers 14 residues. Germline CDR1 reads SGHDT; CDR2 reads YYEEEE. The CDR3 loop is CASSLQGLGETQYF. The CDR3, as DNA: TGTGCCAGCAGCTTACAGGGTCTTGGGGAGACCCAGTACTTC.